This is a list of T cell receptor beta chains from one sample in a study of T-cell memory formation after mild COVID-19. TCRdb called the 5' RACE reads again in MiXCR, with one record for every CDR3 protein. Among roughly 190,000 distinct CDR3 sequences listed, roughly 30% were seen once. The sample taken for sequencing was PBMCs or a T cell subset sorted from them (not recorded which). The receptor set was obtained from an adult woman who had mild COVID-19 (a few samples of this study predate the infection). Cell type and time point are not known. Both conserved end residues are part of each CDR3. The D gene is left open where the match is weak. Clone size is shown for a subset of rows, as once, few, many or a class of expanded clone.

CDR3nt	CDR3aa	v_gene	d_gene	j_gene	abundance
TGTGCCAGAGAGGTAGACAGGGGATGGACTGAAGCTTTCTTT	CAREVDRGWTEAFF	TRBV2	TRBD1	TRBJ1-1	NA
TGCAGTGCTTATCTAGCGGGAGTGGCGGGGCAGTACTTC	CSAYLAGVAGQYF	TRBV20-1	TRBD2	TRBJ2-7	NA
TGTGCCAGCAGCCCCCGCCTAGCGGGAGACACAGATACGCAGTATTTT	CASSPRLAGDTDTQYF	TRBV7-9	TRBD2	TRBJ2-3	NA
TGTGCCAGCAGCGGGAGCTTTCCGACAGCCAAAAACATTCAGTACTTC	CASSGSFPTAKNIQYF	TRBV3-1	NA	TRBJ2-4	NA
TGTGCCATCAGTGAGTCAAGGGCATCCACAGATACGCAGTATTTT	CAISESRASTDTQYF	TRBV10-3	NA	TRBJ2-3	few
TGCGCCAGCAGCTTGGAGGCAGGGGTCCCCGGGGAGCTGTTTTTT	CASSLEAGVPGELFF	TRBV5-1	NA	TRBJ2-2	few
TGTGCCACCAGTGGTCGAAGGGGGCTAAATGAGCAGTTCTTC	CATSGRRGLNEQFF	TRBV24-1	TRBD1	TRBJ2-1	NA
TGTGCCAGCCGACTAGCGGGAACTGTCCAAGAGACCCAGTACTTC	CASRLAGTVQETQYF	TRBV19	TRBD2	TRBJ2-5	once
TGTGCCAGCAGCGCAACTAAGGGTCCCCGCCACAATGAGCAGTTCTTC	CASSATKGPRHNEQFF	TRBV9	NA	TRBJ2-1	few
TGTGCCAGCAGCTTAACTGGTAACAATGAGCAGTTCTTC	CASSLTGNNEQFF	TRBV7-3	NA	TRBJ2-1	few
TGTGCCAGCAGCTCTGGCGGGAGTGGGTACGAGCAGTACTTC	CASSSGGSGYEQYF	TRBV7-2	TRBD2	TRBJ2-7	few
TGTGCCAGCAGCTCGTCCGGGACAGGGTACCAAGAGACCCAGTACTTC	CASSSSGTGYQETQYF	TRBV7-9	TRBD1	TRBJ2-5	NA
TGTGCCAGCAGCCCTCGGGACAGAAGCTCCTACGAGCAGTACTTC	CASSPRDRSSYEQYF	TRBV3-1	TRBD1	TRBJ2-7	few
TGCAGCGTTGATGGGGTAGGACTAGCGGGAGTATCCTACGAGCAGTACTTC	CSVDGVGLAGVSYEQYF	TRBV29-1	TRBD2	TRBJ2-7	NA
TGTGCCAGCAGTCGAGCGGGAGCGACCTACGAGCAGTACTTC	CASSRAGATYEQYF	TRBV6-2/TRBV6-3	TRBD2	TRBJ2-7	NA
TGCGCCAGCAGCTTGGGTAGTAGCGTGGAGACCCAGTACTTC	CASSLGSSVETQYF	TRBV5-1	NA	TRBJ2-5	NA
TGCGCCAGCAGCGCCGGGGGGCCACAAAACATTCAGTACTTC	CASSAGGPQNIQYF	TRBV5-1	NA	TRBJ2-4	NA
TGTGCCAGCGCGACTAGCGGGAGTTTCGATGAGCAGTTCTTC	CASATSGSFDEQFF	TRBV9	TRBD2	TRBJ2-1	NA
TGTGCCTGGAGTGTATTGCACGCAGGGGTACACGAGCAGTACTTC	CAWSVLHAGVHEQYF	TRBV30	NA	TRBJ2-7	NA
TGTGCCAGCAGCTTGGTAGGTCCCGTGAACGACGAGCAGTACTTC	CASSLVGPVNDEQYF	TRBV5-5	NA	TRBJ2-7	few
TGTGCCACCAGCAGAGGCTCCCTCAATGAGCAGTTCTTC	CATSRGSLNEQFF	TRBV15	NA	TRBJ2-1	NA
TGTGCCAGCAGGCTTACAGGGGGCAACTATGGCTACACCTTC	CASRLTGGNYGYTF	TRBV9	TRBD1	TRBJ1-2	NA
TGTGCCAGCAGCTTAGCAGCCGGGTACAATGAGCAGTTCTTC	CASSLAAGYNEQFF	TRBV11-2	NA	TRBJ2-1	NA
TGTGCCAGCAGTTACTCGAGCTCTATCAGGGTGTTTGCTTGGAGCACAGATACGCAGTATTTT	CASSYSSSIRVFAWSTDTQYF	TRBV6-5	NA	TRBJ2-3	few
TGTGCCAGCAGCTTAGAGTCCACAGGGGGCGTAGGTGGCTACACCTTC	CASSLESTGGVGGYTF	TRBV7-2	TRBD1	TRBJ1-2	NA
TGCAGTGCTAGAGCTCCGGGGGTCGAGCAGTACTTC	CSARAPGVEQYF	TRBV20-1	NA	TRBJ2-7	NA
TGTGCCACCAGCCCCCGACAGGGGACATTCTATGGCTACACCTTC	CATSPRQGTFYGYTF	TRBV15	TRBD1	TRBJ1-2	few